The sequence of this T cell receptor (beta chain) was determined in a study of blood T cells in healthy people across ages. Next came a second PCR, run for roughly 7 to 12 cycles, which used a sample-barcoded 5' primer along with a J-beta primer mix. Each cDNA was tagged by a template-switch adaptor containing 12 random nucleotides. TCRdb fed the 5' RACE reads into MiXCR, producing one record per CDR3 protein. The sample consists of about 650,000 distinct CDR3 sequences, over 40% of them appearing once. This clonotype was counted many times. Its specificity is not known. Findings and limits, study-wide: The long-lived group displayed more naive CD4+ cells, plus higher diversity, than the aged donors did.

Losses at the gene ends were 6 bases for V and 9 bases for J; bases not matched to a gene: 11. This CDR3 comprises 14 residues. Germline CDR1 reads DFQATT; CDR2 reads SNEGSKA (reference sequence). The chain combines TRBV20-1 with TRBJ2-1, with 10 positions matching TRBD2. Sample: blood. This receptor was identified in a woman over 75 in good health. CDR3 in amino acids: CSAYAASGSREQFF. The CDR3 DNA reads TGCAGTGCATATGCGGCTAGCGGGAGTCGTGAGCAGTTCTTC.